The clone carrying this T cell receptor (beta chain) was observed a handful of times. Its specificity is unknown. This sample stems from a study of early T cells in non-severe SARS-CoV-2 infection. Whole-study context: The chains were unpaired, and the sequenced material was bulk RNA from unsorted whole blood. Whole-study results and caveats: There was a bias toward anti-spike CD8 responses in VDJdb matching, which missed private and CD4 specificities.

Individual cDNA molecules were tagged with unique molecular identifiers. Via MiXCR, TCRdb re-called the 5' RACE reads, giving one row per CDR3 protein. The table shows about 70,000 distinct CDR3 sequences, with about 10% occurring only once. This receptor was obtained from an adult who was a healthcare worker with PCR-confirmed SARS-CoV-2 infection or an uninfected control (not recorded which). Sequences were obtained from whole blood.

CDR3 DNA: TGTGCCAGCAAGTTCAGCTACGAGCAGTACTTC. Its translation is CASKFSYEQYF. This chain connects TRBV2 to TRBJ2-7, with D unresolved. Germline V lookup: CDR1 SNHLY, CDR2 FYNNEI. There are 11 residues in the CDR3. Deletions cut 7 bases from V and 3 bases from J, with 7 bases between.